In its sample, the clone carrying this T cell receptor (beta chain) was seen once. Its specificity is not known. This sample was included in a study of T cells in Graves' hyperthyroidism and ophthalmopathy. PBMCs were obtained from 10 ml fresh peripheral blood. Amplified regions were TCR beta CDR3 sequences from RNA transcripts. The primer set for the first-round RT-PCR of the TCR CDR3 was HTBI. One entry per CDR3 protein results from TCRdb running MiXCR on the multiplex PCR reads. The data show fewer than 500,000 distinct CDR3 sequences, with more than 14% seen just once and less than 20% held by the top ten. Study-level results: Before onset, by a median of about seven months, the model predicted ophthalmopathy. The blood repertoire included most of the expanded thyroid clonotypes above 0.001.

This sequence originates from a woman aged 25 to 45 with Graves' ophthalmopathy. The sequenced material came from blood.

CDR3 sequence reads: CATIPLHF. The DNA of the CDR3 is TGTGCCACCATACCCCTCCACTTT. The V gene is TRBV11-1, the J gene TRBJ1-6; no firm D call. The ends were cut back, 10 bases at V and 12 bases at J, with 4 bases in the middle. The CDR3 totals 8 residues. Per germline, CDR1 SGHAT and CDR2 FQDESV (reference sequence).